The rows below give T cell receptor beta chains drawn from one sample of a study of naive and memory T cell subsets. TCRdb independently ran MiXCR on the UMI-ligation and nested PCR reads; one entry per CDR3 protein. The table lists approximately 20,000 distinct CDR3 sequences, over 7% of them singletons, with about 24% in the top ten. The sample was central memory CD8+ T cells from blood. These receptors came from a human donor in good health. Both conserved end residues are part of each CDR3. A D gene is named only where the DNA matches it firmly. Rows may omit the clone size; those that give it use once, few, many or a size class.

D gene: TRBD2
clone size: many
V gene: TRBV20-1
J gene: TRBJ2-7
CDR3 DNA: TGCAGTGCTAGAGTTCGGGAGGGAATCTACGAGCAGTACTTC
CDR3 protein: CSARVREGIYEQYF

D gene: TRBD1
clone size: few
V gene: TRBV13
J gene: TRBJ1-2
CDR3 DNA: TGTGCCAGCAGCGCCGGACAGGCCTATGGCTACACCTTC
CDR3 protein: CASSAGQAYGYTF

D gene: TRBD2
clone size: many
V gene: TRBV20-1
J gene: TRBJ2-1
CDR3 DNA: TGCAGTGCTTTTTCTAGCGGTTACGAAGGACCCTACAATGAGCAGTTCTTC
CDR3 protein: CSAFSSGYEGPYNEQFF

D gene: TRBD2
clone size: few
V gene: TRBV7-8
J gene: TRBJ2-3
CDR3 DNA: TGTGCCAGCAGCTTAGGAGTAGCGGGAGGTGTAGCAGATACGCAGTATTTT
CDR3 protein: CASSLGVAGGVADTQYF

D gene: -
clone size: many
V gene: TRBV14
J gene: TRBJ1-2
CDR3 DNA: TGTGCCAGCAGCCTCCTTCCGGGATCTAACTATGGCTACACCTTC
CDR3 protein: CASSLLPGSNYGYTF

D gene: -
clone size: many
V gene: TRBV6-5
J gene: TRBJ1-2
CDR3 DNA: TGTGCCAGCACCAAGGGGGAAAACTATGGCTACACCTTC
CDR3 protein: CASTKGENYGYTF

D gene: -
clone size: many
V gene: TRBV30
J gene: TRBJ2-3
CDR3 DNA: TGTGCCTCAGCAAGTGATACGCAGTATTTT
CDR3 protein: CASASDTQYF

D gene: -
clone size: large
V gene: TRBV12-3/TRBV12-4
J gene: TRBJ1-2
CDR3 DNA: TGTGCCAGCAATCATGGGGGCGCTGGCTATGGCTACACCTTC
CDR3 protein: CASNHGGAGYGYTF

D gene: TRBD1
clone size: -
V gene: TRBV27
J gene: TRBJ1-1
CDR3 DNA: TGTGCCAGCAGTTCGGGACAGGGTTTAGTGGACACTGAAGCTTTCTTT
CDR3 protein: CASSSGQGLVDTEAFF

D gene: TRBD1
clone size: many
V gene: TRBV28
J gene: TRBJ2-2
CDR3 DNA: TGTGCCAGCAGTTTATTAGACAGGGTAACCGGGGAGCTGTTTTTT
CDR3 protein: CASSLLDRVTGELFF

D gene: -
clone size: few
V gene: TRBV5-1
J gene: TRBJ2-1
CDR3 DNA: TGCGCCAGCAGCTTAGTCCCGAATGAGCAGTTCTTC
CDR3 protein: CASSLVPNEQFF

D gene: -
clone size: many
V gene: TRBV12-3/TRBV12-4
J gene: TRBJ2-5
CDR3 DNA: TGTGCCAGCAGTTTAGAATCGGGGTACGAGACCCAGTACTTC
CDR3 protein: CASSLESGYETQYF

D gene: -
clone size: few
V gene: TRBV28
J gene: TRBJ2-1
CDR3 DNA: TGTGCCAGCAGTTTTTATAAGGACGATGAGCAGTTCTTC
CDR3 protein: CASSFYKDDEQFF

D gene: -
clone size: -
V gene: TRBV10-3
J gene: TRBJ2-7
CDR3 DNA: TGTGCCATCTCGCTCGCAGGTTCTTCCTACGAGCAGTACTTC
CDR3 protein: CAISLAGSSYEQYF

D gene: -
clone size: -
V gene: TRBV11-2
J gene: TRBJ1-1
CDR3 DNA: TGTGCCAGCAGCCCCCGCCCAGGGCTCGGGAACACTGAAGCTTTCTTT
CDR3 protein: CASSPRPGLGNTEAFF

D gene: TRBD1
clone size: few
V gene: TRBV20-1
J gene: TRBJ1-1
CDR3 DNA: TGCAGTGCCACTGGGGGGGACAGGGTCAATGCTTTCTTT
CDR3 protein: CSATGGDRVNAFF

D gene: -
clone size: -
V gene: TRBV10-3
J gene: TRBJ1-5
CDR3 DNA: TGTGCCATCAGTGAGTCAAGGGAGGGCAATCAGCCCCAGCATTTT
CDR3 protein: CAISESREGNQPQHF

D gene: -
clone size: few
V gene: TRBV28
J gene: TRBJ2-7
CDR3 DNA: TGTGCCAGCAGTGCCCCCCGTAAGGATCTCTACGAGCAGTACTTC
CDR3 protein: CASSAPRKDLYEQYF

D gene: TRBD2
clone size: -
V gene: TRBV5-4
J gene: TRBJ2-3
CDR3 DNA: TGTGCCAGCAGCTTAGCGGGAGTCACAGATACGCAGTATTTT
CDR3 protein: CASSLAGVTDTQYF

D gene: -
clone size: -
V gene: TRBV20-1
J gene: TRBJ2-5
CDR3 DNA: TGCAGTGCTAGAACCGGGACCTCCCAAGAGACCCAGTACTTC
CDR3 protein: CSARTGTSQETQYF

D gene: -
clone size: few
V gene: TRBV4-1
J gene: TRBJ2-7
CDR3 DNA: TGCGCCAGCAGCCATTTGGCGATCTCCTACGAGCAGTACTTC
CDR3 protein: CASSHLAISYEQYF

D gene: -
clone size: -
V gene: TRBV27
J gene: TRBJ2-4
CDR3 DNA: TGTGCCAGCAGTTTATCTCCGGGAAACATTCAGTACTTC
CDR3 protein: CASSLSPGNIQYF

D gene: -
clone size: few
V gene: TRBV4-3
J gene: TRBJ1-2
CDR3 DNA: TGCGCCAGCAGCCAAGCCGTCGGATGGGACGGCTACACCTTC
CDR3 protein: CASSQAVGWDGYTF

D gene: -
clone size: many
V gene: TRBV12-3/TRBV12-4
J gene: TRBJ1-1
CDR3 DNA: TGTGCCAGCAGCCCATATGGGATGAACACTGAAGCTTTCTTT
CDR3 protein: CASSPYGMNTEAFF

D gene: -
clone size: many
V gene: TRBV19
J gene: TRBJ1-2
CDR3 DNA: TGTGCCAGTAGTGGCACACCGGGAGCGTATGGCTACACCTTC
CDR3 protein: CASSGTPGAYGYTF

D gene: -
clone size: -
V gene: TRBV20-1
J gene: TRBJ1-4
CDR3 DNA: TGCAGTGCTAGAGATGGGGAAAAACTGTTTTTT
CDR3 protein: CSARDGEKLFF

D gene: TRBD1
clone size: -
V gene: TRBV19
J gene: TRBJ2-7
CDR3 DNA: TGTGCCAGTACCATGGGCCCTTCCGGGACAGTCCCCTACGAGCAGTACTTC
CDR3 protein: CASTMGPSGTVPYEQYF

D gene: TRBD2
clone size: many
V gene: TRBV6-5
J gene: TRBJ2-1
CDR3 DNA: TGTGCCAGCAGTAGGTCTAGCGGCCGATGGCAGCAGTTCTTC
CDR3 protein: CASSRSSGRWQQFF

D gene: -
clone size: many
V gene: TRBV6-4
J gene: TRBJ2-3
CDR3 DNA: TGTGCCAGCAGCCCCGTCCCCGCAGATACGCAGTATTTT
CDR3 protein: CASSPVPADTQYF

D gene: -
clone size: -
V gene: TRBV12-3/TRBV12-4
J gene: TRBJ1-4
CDR3 DNA: TGTGCCAGCAGTCCCAACAGGGTGGAAGGGCTGTTTTTT
CDR3 protein: CASSPNRVEGLFF

D gene: TRBD2
clone size: many
V gene: TRBV6-1
J gene: TRBJ2-1
CDR3 DNA: TGTGCCAGCAGTGAAACTGCGGGAGAGATGAATGAGCAGTTCTTC
CDR3 protein: CASSETAGEMNEQFF

D gene: TRBD1
clone size: -
V gene: TRBV6-4
J gene: TRBJ1-1
CDR3 DNA: TGTGCCAGCAGCCGGGACAGGGGCGCATCCGAAGCTTTCTTT
CDR3 protein: CASSRDRGASEAFF

D gene: TRBD2
clone size: medium-sized
V gene: TRBV27
J gene: TRBJ2-1
CDR3 DNA: TGTGCCAGCAGTTTATCGCTTATAGCGGGAGCCTACAATGAGCAGTTCTTC
CDR3 protein: CASSLSLIAGAYNEQFF

D gene: TRBD2
clone size: few
V gene: TRBV6-2/TRBV6-3
J gene: TRBJ2-3
CDR3 DNA: TGTGCCAGCAGTTCCTTGCTAGCGGGAAGCACAGATACGCAGTATTTT
CDR3 protein: CASSSLLAGSTDTQYF

D gene: -
clone size: -
V gene: TRBV5-5
J gene: TRBJ1-1
CDR3 DNA: TGTGCCAGCAGCTTCAGGGAATTGAACACTGAAGCTTTCTTT
CDR3 protein: CASSFRELNTEAFF

D gene: -
clone size: -
V gene: TRBV20-1
J gene: TRBJ1-6
CDR3 DNA: TGCAGTGCTAAGTCAGGTCAGGCAAGCTCACCCCTCCACTTT
CDR3 protein: CSAKSGQASSPLHF

D gene: -
clone size: few
V gene: TRBV6-5
J gene: TRBJ1-4
CDR3 DNA: TGTGCCAGCAGGGGGATAGGTGGGCTCCAAAAACTGTTTTTT
CDR3 protein: CASRGIGGLQKLFF

D gene: TRBD1
clone size: -
V gene: TRBV7-8
J gene: TRBJ2-7
CDR3 DNA: TGTGCCAGCAGACCATTCGGACAGGCCTTCTACGAGCAGTACTTC
CDR3 protein: CASRPFGQAFYEQYF

D gene: -
clone size: many
V gene: TRBV20-1
J gene: TRBJ2-7
CDR3 DNA: TGCAGTGCTAGAGATCTCGGGCGGGACTCCTACGAGCAGTACTTC
CDR3 protein: CSARDLGRDSYEQYF

D gene: TRBD1
clone size: few
V gene: TRBV6-1
J gene: TRBJ2-2
CDR3 DNA: TGTGCCAGCAAATACCGACAGGGTAAAAACACCGGGGAGCTGTTTTTT
CDR3 protein: CASKYRQGKNTGELFF

D gene: TRBD2
clone size: -
V gene: TRBV28
J gene: TRBJ2-5
CDR3 DNA: TGTGCCAGCAGTAGACGGGGGGACGCGGAGACCCAGTACTTC
CDR3 protein: CASSRRGDAETQYF

D gene: -
clone size: -
V gene: TRBV3-1
J gene: TRBJ2-5
CDR3 DNA: TGTGCCAGCAGCCAAGATCCTCTAGCAGGTCGGGAGACCCAGTACTTC
CDR3 protein: CASSQDPLAGRETQYF

D gene: TRBD2
clone size: -
V gene: TRBV25-1
J gene: TRBJ2-1
CDR3 DNA: TGTGCCAGCAGTGGCCTAGCGGGGTGGAATGAGCAGTTCTTC
CDR3 protein: CASSGLAGWNEQFF

D gene: TRBD2
clone size: many
V gene: TRBV10-1
J gene: TRBJ2-3
CDR3 DNA: TGCGCCAGCAGCTTAGGACTAGCGGGAGATTTGGATTTT
CDR3 protein: CASSLGLAGDLDF

D gene: TRBD2
clone size: many
V gene: TRBV7-2
J gene: TRBJ2-4
CDR3 DNA: TGTGCCAGCAGCTTCCGGGCGGGAGAATGGGAAAACATTCAGTACTTC
CDR3 protein: CASSFRAGEWENIQYF

D gene: -
clone size: few
V gene: TRBV29-1
J gene: TRBJ1-5
CDR3 DNA: TGCAGCCCGCCGAAGGGGATCTGCAATCAGCCCCAGCATTTT
CDR3 protein: CSPPKGICNQPQHF

D gene: -
clone size: -
V gene: TRBV6-6
J gene: TRBJ2-2
CDR3 DNA: TGTGCCAGCAGTTACAGTCGGAATTCAGGGACCGGGGAGCTGTTTTTT
CDR3 protein: CASSYSRNSGTGELFF

D gene: -
clone size: few
V gene: TRBV20-1
J gene: TRBJ2-7
CDR3 DNA: TGCAGTGCCAGGGACTTCTACTCCTACGAGCAGTACTTC
CDR3 protein: CSARDFYSYEQYF

D gene: -
clone size: -
V gene: TRBV19
J gene: TRBJ2-2
CDR3 DNA: TGTGCCAGTAAACACAGGAGCACCGGGGAGCTGTTTTTT
CDR3 protein: CASKHRSTGELFF

D gene: -
clone size: few
V gene: TRBV20-1
J gene: TRBJ1-2
CDR3 DNA: TGCAGTGCTAGAGGACATTCTAACTATGGCTACACCTTC
CDR3 protein: CSARGHSNYGYTF

D gene: -
clone size: many
V gene: TRBV3-1
J gene: TRBJ2-1
CDR3 DNA: TGTGCCAGCAGCGCGACGACAGGCGGTGAGCAGTTCTTC
CDR3 protein: CASSATTGGEQFF

D gene: TRBD1
clone size: few
V gene: TRBV7-2
J gene: TRBJ1-6
CDR3 DNA: TGTGCCAGCAGCTCGGGACAGGGTATAATCGGTTCACCCCTCCACTTT
CDR3 protein: CASSSGQGIIGSPLHF

D gene: TRBD1
clone size: -
V gene: TRBV7-2
J gene: TRBJ2-7
CDR3 DNA: TGTGCCAGCAGTTGGACCGGGACAGGGGAGGACGAGCAGTACTTC
CDR3 protein: CASSWTGTGEDEQYF

D gene: TRBD2
clone size: -
V gene: TRBV4-1
J gene: TRBJ2-7
CDR3 DNA: TGCGCCAGCAGCCAAGTACCGGGGGGTCCCTACGAGCAGTACTTC
CDR3 protein: CASSQVPGGPYEQYF

D gene: TRBD2
clone size: many
V gene: TRBV5-4
J gene: TRBJ2-7
CDR3 DNA: TGTGCCAGCAGCTTGTTAAGCGGGAGTCCCTACGAGCAGTACTTC
CDR3 protein: CASSLLSGSPYEQYF

D gene: TRBD1
clone size: few
V gene: TRBV14
J gene: TRBJ2-7
CDR3 DNA: TGTGCCAGCAGCCAATTCGGACAGGCCTACGAGCAGTACTTC
CDR3 protein: CASSQFGQAYEQYF

D gene: TRBD1
clone size: many
V gene: TRBV4-3
J gene: TRBJ2-7
CDR3 DNA: TGCGCCAGCAGCCAGGGGACAGGTGGATCCTACGAGCAGTACTTC
CDR3 protein: CASSQGTGGSYEQYF

D gene: -
clone size: many
V gene: TRBV6-1
J gene: TRBJ1-5
CDR3 DNA: TGTGCCAGCAGTGATGGGGAATACAGCCAGCCCCAGCATTTT
CDR3 protein: CASSDGEYSQPQHF

D gene: -
clone size: many
V gene: TRBV15
J gene: TRBJ2-5
CDR3 DNA: TGTGCCACCAGCTCAGGGGTCCAAGAGACCCAGTACTTC
CDR3 protein: CATSSGVQETQYF